Following are 14 T cell receptor beta chains from one sample sequenced in a study of identical twins. TCRdb itself ran the 5' RACE reads through MiXCR, one entry per CDR3 protein. Of roughly 250,000 distinct CDR3 sequences listed, more than 13% are singletons. Sequencing input: memory (CD45RO+) T cells sorted from blood. All receptors come from a woman aged 18-30 years in good health.

This clonotype has more than one count but fewer than ten. The V call is TRBV3-1, the J call TRBJ2-2; a possible D gene is TRBD2 (6 bases). The CDR3 is 14 amino acids. Looked up from germline, CDR1 is LGHDT and CDR2 is YNNKEL (reference sequence). V lost 1 base to trimming and J lost 5 bases, with 8 bases between them. CDR3 in amino acids: CASSQVGGTGELFF. In DNA, the CDR3 is TGTGCCAGCAGCCAAGTGGGAGGAACCGGGGAGCTGTTTTTT. The complete variable domain, with remaining parts taken from reference TRBV3-1 and TRBJ2-2, reads DTAVSQTPKYLVTQMGNDKSIKCEQNLGHDTMYWYKQDSKKFLKIMFSYNNKELIINETVPNRFSPKSPDKAHLNLHINSLELGDSAVYFCASSQVGGTGELFFGEGSRLTVL.

This clonotype has at least ten counts. This chain's CDR3 is CASSSLAGSRTGELFF. The DNA of the CDR3 is TGTGCCAGCAGCTCGTTAGCGGGATCCCGAACCGGGGAGCTGTTTTTT. This chain connects TRBV5-6 to TRBJ2-2; TRBD2 matches 8 bases. The CDR3 is made up of 16 amino acids. Germline CDR1 reads SGHDT; CDR2 reads YYEEEE. J lost 5 bases, V lost 3 bases, and 9 bases had no gene match.

This chain connects TRBV20-1 to TRBJ2-6; D is ambiguous. The CDR3 length is 14 residues. Germline-derived CDR1 and CDR2 are DFQATT and SNEGSKA (reference sequence). V dropped 4 bases and J dropped 0 bases, with 7 bases sitting between them. CDR3 DNA sequence: TGCAGTGCTAAGGTCTTCTCTGGGGCCAACGTCCTGACTTTC. Residues: CSAKVFSGANVLTF.

The chain links TRBV20-1 to TRBJ2-2; D may be TRBD2 (5 bases). CDR3 length: 16 amino acids. V dropped 5 bases and J dropped 6 bases, with 22 bases sitting between them. Germline V gene data show CDR1 as DFQATT and CDR2 as SNEGSKA (reference sequence). CDR3 protein: CSARVMGIEEAGELFF. In DNA form, the CDR3 reads TGCAGTGCTCGGGTCATGGGTATAGAGGAGGCCGGGGAGCTGTTTTTT.

This clonotype was detected many times. The gene calls are TRBV12-3 or TRBV12-4 and TRBJ2-1; D remains unclear. Trimming shortened V by 1 base and J by 7 bases, and 8 bases separated the two germline ends. There are 13 residues in the CDR3. The CDR3 region has the DNA TGTGCCAGCAGTTTAGGCATGCGTAATGAGCAGTTCTTC. It is translated as CASSLGMRNEQFF.

A few counts support this clonotype. J is TRBJ2-1 and V is TRBV7-2; the match to TRBD2 covers 8 bases. V was pared by 2 bases and J by 0 bases, with 3 bases of the junction left unmatched. The CDR3 runs 16 residues. CDR1 SGHTA and CDR2 FQGNSA come from the germline V gene. This CDR3 reads CASSLTGGGSYNEQFF. The CDR3 nucleotides are TGTGCCAGCAGCTTAACGGGGGGGGGCTCCTACAATGAGCAGTTCTTC.

This chain connects TRBV19 to TRBJ1-1, with D possibly matching TRBD1 (6 bases). CDR1 is LNHDA and CDR2 is SQIVND in the germline V gene (reference sequence). The CDR3 is 13 residues long. Trimming took 5 bases from V and 5 from J, leaving 12 bases between them. The CDR3 loop is CASSVHQGTEAFF. CDR3 coding DNA: TGTGCCAGTAGTGTACACCAGGGGACTGAAGCTTTCTTT.

A few counts support this clonotype. The V and J genes are TRBV18 and TRBJ2-7; tentative D call: TRBD2 (5 bases). Germline CDR1 reads KGHSH; CDR2 reads LQKENI. The CDR3 runs 15 residues. V gave up 3 bases and J gave up 1 base, with 13 bases separating them. The CDR3 loop is CASSPYPAESYEQYF. The CDR3 DNA sequence: TGTGCCAGCTCACCGTATCCAGCGGAGTCCTACGAGCAGTACTTC.

The chain has TRBV4-1 and TRBJ2-7, with 9 bases identical to TRBD1. There are 16 residues in the CDR3. Looked up from germline, CDR1 is MGHRA and CDR2 is YSYEKL. V shed 1 base, J shed 7 bases, and the junction held 11 bases outside the gene matches. In nucleotides, the CDR3 is TGCGCCAGCAGCCAAGGGTCCGGGACAGGGTCTAGGGAGCAGTACTTC. Translation gives CASSQGSGTGSREQYF.

The chain joins TRBV11-2 to TRBJ2-7; TRBD1 matches at 9 bases. CDR1 is SGHAT, CDR2 FQNNGV, per germline. The V and J ends lost 5 bases and 4 bases, in that order; junction bases with no gene match: 6. The CDR3 is made up of 14 amino acids. CDR3 nucleotide sequence: TGTGCCAGCAGCGCAGGACAGGGGTTGTACGAGCAGTACTTC. Translating gives CASSAGQGLYEQYF.

This rearrangement joins TRBV24-1 to TRBJ1-2; D is ambiguous. This CDR3 region has 11 residues. Per the germline V gene, CDR1 is KGHDR and CDR2 is SFDVKD. V lost 1 base, J lost 5 bases, and 1 base lay in between. The CDR3 spells CATSDLYGYTF. In DNA, the CDR3 is TGTGCCACCAGTGATTTATATGGCTACACCTTC.

This clonotype was seen a handful of times. The V call is TRBV12-3 or TRBV12-4, the J call TRBJ1-1; tentatively, D is TRBD1 (6 bases). The length of the CDR3 is 14 residues. With 6 bases removed from V and 1 base from J, the gap between germline ends came to 12 bases. DNA of the CDR3: TGTGCCAGCAGCCCGGGGGCGGGGAACACTGAAGCTTTCTTT. This sequence encodes CASSPGAGNTEAFF.

A few counts support this clonotype. This rearrangement joins TRBV5-1 to TRBJ2-5; a weak D match, TRBD2 (6 bases). This CDR3 is built from 14 residues. Trimming removed 1 base at V and 4 bases at J, with 11 bases between. CDR1 is SGHRS and CDR2 is YFSETQ in the germline V gene. The CDR3 nucleotides are TGCGCCAGCAGCTTGACAGAGGGAGGAGAGACCCAGTACTTC. Protein product: CASSLTEGGETQYF.

At least ten counts were recorded for this clonotype. V usage is TRBV12-3 or TRBV12-4 and J usage is TRBJ2-3, with a weak D call TRBD2 (6 bases). V was shortened by 4 bases and J by 4 bases, with 15 bases between the two germline ends. This CDR3 has 15 amino acids. CDR3 residues: CASSSFGRSADTQYF. In nucleotides, the CDR3 is TGTGCCAGCAGTTCGTTCGGGAGATCAGCAGATACGCAGTATTTT.